This TCR beta chain was captured in a study of blood T cell repertoires in COVID-19. TCRdb's table, derived via immunoSEQ multiplex PCR, lists solely in-frame clones and lacks some. The sample yields 300,000 to 400,000 clones, 85% to 90% seen once. Those enrolled, adults aged roughly 18 to 90 years, came from about two dozen US areas. Resolution of symptoms, clearance, or two negative PCRs was present in recovered Cohort 3 donors. There are 16 residues in the CDR3. Germline CDR1 reads LNHDA; CDR2 reads SQIVND (reference sequence). Trimming took 3 bases from V and 6 from J, leaving 18 bases between them.

Sequenced: PBMCs or T cells enriched from blood (not recorded which). This chain links TRBV19 with TRBJ2-1; D possibly corresponds to TRBD2 (6 bases). The TCR sequence derives from a man aged 18 to 29 who had recovered from COVID-19. The CDR3 nucleotides are TGTGCCAGTAGTATCGGGAGCGGCGGGATAGGCAATGAGCAGTTCTTC. Its translation is CASSIGSGGIGNEQFF.